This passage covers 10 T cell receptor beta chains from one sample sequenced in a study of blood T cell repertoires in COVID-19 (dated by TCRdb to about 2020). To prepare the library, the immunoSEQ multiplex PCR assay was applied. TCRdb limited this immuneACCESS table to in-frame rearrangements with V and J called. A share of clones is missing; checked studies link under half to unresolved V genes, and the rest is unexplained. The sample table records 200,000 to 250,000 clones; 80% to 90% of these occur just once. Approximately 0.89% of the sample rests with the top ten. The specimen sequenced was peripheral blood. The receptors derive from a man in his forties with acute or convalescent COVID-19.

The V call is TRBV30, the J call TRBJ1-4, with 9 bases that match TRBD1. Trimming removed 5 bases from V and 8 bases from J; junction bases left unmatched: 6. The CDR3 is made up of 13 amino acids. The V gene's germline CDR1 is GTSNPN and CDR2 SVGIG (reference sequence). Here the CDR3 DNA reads TGTGCCTGGCGCCGGGACAGGGTCGAAAAACTGTTTTTT. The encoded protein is CAWRRDRVEKLFF. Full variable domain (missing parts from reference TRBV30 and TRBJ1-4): SQTIHQWPATLVQPVGSPLSLECTVEGTSNPNLYWYRQAAGRGLQLLFYSVGIGQISSEVPQNLSASRPQDRQFILSSKKLLLSDSGFYLCAWRRDRVEKLFFGSGTQLSVL.

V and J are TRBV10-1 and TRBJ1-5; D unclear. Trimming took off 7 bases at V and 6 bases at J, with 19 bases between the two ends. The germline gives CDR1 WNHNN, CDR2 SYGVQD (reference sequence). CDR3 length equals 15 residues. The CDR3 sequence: CASKHQAKLSQPQHF. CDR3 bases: TGCGCCAGCAAACATCAGGCTAAGTTAAGTCAGCCCCAGCATTTT.

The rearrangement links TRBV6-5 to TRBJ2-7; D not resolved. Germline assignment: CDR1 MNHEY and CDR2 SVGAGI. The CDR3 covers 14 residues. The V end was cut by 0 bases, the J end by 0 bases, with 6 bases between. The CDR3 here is CASSYSDTSYEQYF. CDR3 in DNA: TGTGCCAGCAGTTACTCCGACACCTCCTACGAGCAGTACTTC.

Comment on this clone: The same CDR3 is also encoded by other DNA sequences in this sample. The CDR3, as DNA: TGCAGTGCTAGACCATTAGAGACCCAGTACTTC. Protein: CSARPLETQYF. This chain links TRBV20-1 with TRBJ2-5; D gene uncertain. Trimming removed 2 bases at V and 4 bases at J, with 5 bases between. The CDR3 totals 11 residues. CDR1 is DFQATT and CDR2 is SNEGSKA in the germline V gene (reference sequence).

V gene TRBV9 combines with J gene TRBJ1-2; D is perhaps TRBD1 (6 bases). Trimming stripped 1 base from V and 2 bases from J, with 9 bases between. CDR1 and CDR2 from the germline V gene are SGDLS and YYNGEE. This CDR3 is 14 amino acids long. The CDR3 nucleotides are TGTGCCAGCAGCGTAAATCAGGGGAACTATGGCTACACCTTC. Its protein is CASSVNQGNYGYTF. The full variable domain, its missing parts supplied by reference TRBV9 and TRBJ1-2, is DSGVTQTPKHLITATGQRVTLRCSPRSGDLSVYWYQQSLDQGLQFLIQYYNGEERAKGNILERFSAQQFPDLHSELNLSSLELGDSALYFCASSVNQGNYGYTFGSGTRLTVV.

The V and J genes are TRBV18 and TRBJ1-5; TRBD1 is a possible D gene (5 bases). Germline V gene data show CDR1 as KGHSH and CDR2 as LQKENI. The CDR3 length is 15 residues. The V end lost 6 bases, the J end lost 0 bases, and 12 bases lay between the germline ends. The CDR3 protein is CASSQGLSSNQPQHF. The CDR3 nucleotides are TGTGCCAGCTCTCAGGGACTGTCTAGCAATCAGCCCCAGCATTTT. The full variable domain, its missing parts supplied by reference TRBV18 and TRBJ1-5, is NAGVMQNPRHLVRRRGQEARLRCSPMKGHSHVYWYRQLPEEGLKFMVYLQKENIIDESGMPKERFSAEFPKEGPSILRIQQVVRGDSAAYFCASSQGLSSNQPQHFGDGTRLSIL.

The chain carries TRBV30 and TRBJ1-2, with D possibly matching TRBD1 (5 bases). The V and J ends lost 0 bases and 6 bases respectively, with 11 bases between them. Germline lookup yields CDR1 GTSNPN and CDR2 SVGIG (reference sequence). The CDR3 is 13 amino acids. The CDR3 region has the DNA TGTGCCTGGAGTGTTCAGGAGGGGAATGGCTACACCTTC. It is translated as CAWSVQEGNGYTF. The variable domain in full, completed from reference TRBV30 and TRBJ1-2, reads SQTIHQWPATLVQPVGSPLSLECTVEGTSNPNLYWYRQAAGRGLQLLFYSVGIGQISSEVPQNLSASRPQDRQFILSSKKLLLSDSGFYLCAWSVQEGNGYTFGSGTRLTVV.

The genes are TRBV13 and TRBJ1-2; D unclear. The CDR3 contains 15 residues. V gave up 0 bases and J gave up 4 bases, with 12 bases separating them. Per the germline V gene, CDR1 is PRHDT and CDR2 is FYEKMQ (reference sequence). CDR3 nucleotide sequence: TGTGCCAGCAGCTTAGGCAGAGGGCAGAGCTATGGCTACACCTTC. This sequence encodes CASSLGRGQSYGYTF.

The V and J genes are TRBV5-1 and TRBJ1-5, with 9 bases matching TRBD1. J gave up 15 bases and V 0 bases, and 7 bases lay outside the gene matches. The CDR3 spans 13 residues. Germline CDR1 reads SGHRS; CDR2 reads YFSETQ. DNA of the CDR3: TGCGCCAGCAGCTTGGGACAGGGGGAGCGAAGGCATTTT. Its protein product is CASSLGQGERRHF.

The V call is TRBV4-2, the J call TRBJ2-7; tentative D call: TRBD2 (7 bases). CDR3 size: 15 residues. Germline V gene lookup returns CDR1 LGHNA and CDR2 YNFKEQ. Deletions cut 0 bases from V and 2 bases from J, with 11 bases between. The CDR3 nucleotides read TGTGCCAGCAGCCAAGATCGGGGGGCCCCCTACGAGCAGTACTTC. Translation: CASSQDRGAPYEQYF.